This T cell receptor (beta chain) emerged from a study of HIV-infected children after antiretroviral therapy interruption. Across the whole study: Interruption group median age about 9.5 years; continuous group 7 to 8 years. EBV and CMV exposure was recorded in most children. Weeks 0, 48 and 150 were sampled under continuous treatment.

The TCR library was built from RNA with a 3' RACE protocol and unique molecular identifiers. TCRdb ran MiXCR on the 3' RACE reads and lists one entry per CDR3 protein. In the table there are about 89,000 distinct CDR3 sequences, under 8% of which are singletons. Germline lookup yields CDR1 PRHDT and CDR2 FYEKMQ (reference sequence). The V end lost 5 bases, the J end lost 7 bases, and 6 bases lay between the germline ends. The CDR3 sequence is 12 residues long. This clonotype has more than one count but fewer than ten. Treatment given: PENTA 11 planned treatment interruption arm or continuous ART arm. Material: CD45RA+ CD4+ T cells from PBMCs, pooled from several time points, obtained from a donor given antiretroviral therapy, either interrupted or continuous. Stated subset: naive CD4+ CD45RA+ CD45RO- T cells. The TCR comes from a pool of human donors with HIV. This rearrangement joins TRBV13 to TRBJ1-6; D unresolved. CDR3 nucleotide sequence: TGTGCCAGCAGCCCACAGAATTCACCCCTCCACTTT. Protein: CASSPQNSPLHF.